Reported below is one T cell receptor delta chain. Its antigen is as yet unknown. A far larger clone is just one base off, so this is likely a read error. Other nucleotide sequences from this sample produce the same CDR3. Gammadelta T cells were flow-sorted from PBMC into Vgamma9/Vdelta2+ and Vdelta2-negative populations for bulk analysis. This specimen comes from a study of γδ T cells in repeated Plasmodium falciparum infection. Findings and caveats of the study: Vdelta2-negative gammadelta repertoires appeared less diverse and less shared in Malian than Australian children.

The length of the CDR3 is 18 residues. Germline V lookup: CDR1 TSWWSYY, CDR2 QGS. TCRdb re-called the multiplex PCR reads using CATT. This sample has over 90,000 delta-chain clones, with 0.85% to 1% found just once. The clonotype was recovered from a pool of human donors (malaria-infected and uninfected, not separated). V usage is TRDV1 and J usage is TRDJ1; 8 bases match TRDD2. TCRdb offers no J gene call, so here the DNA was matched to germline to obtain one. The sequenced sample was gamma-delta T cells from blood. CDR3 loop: CALAVGLPTPLPLEQLIF. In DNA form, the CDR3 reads TGCGCTCTTGCCGTCGGGCTTCCTACTCCCCTACCCCTAGAACAACTCATCTTT.